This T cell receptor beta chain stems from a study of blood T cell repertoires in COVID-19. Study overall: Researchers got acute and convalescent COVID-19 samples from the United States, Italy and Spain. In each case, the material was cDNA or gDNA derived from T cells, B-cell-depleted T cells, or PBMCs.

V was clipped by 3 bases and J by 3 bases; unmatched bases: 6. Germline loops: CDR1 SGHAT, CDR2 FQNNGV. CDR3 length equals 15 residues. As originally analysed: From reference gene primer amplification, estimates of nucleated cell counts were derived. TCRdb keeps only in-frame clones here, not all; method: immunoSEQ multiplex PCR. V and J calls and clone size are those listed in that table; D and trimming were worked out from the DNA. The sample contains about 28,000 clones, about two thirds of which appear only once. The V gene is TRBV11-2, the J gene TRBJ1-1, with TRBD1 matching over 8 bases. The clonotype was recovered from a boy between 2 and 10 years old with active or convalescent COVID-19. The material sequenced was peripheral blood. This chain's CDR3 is CASSFWYRGDTEAFF. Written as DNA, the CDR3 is TGTGCCAGCAGCTTCTGGTACAGGGGGGACACTGAAGCTTTCTTT.